This T cell receptor beta chain was captured by sequencing in a study of CD8+CD57+ T cells in acquired aplastic anemia. TCR beta VDJ and CDR3 profiling used genomic DNA as template. TCRdb called the reads again in MiXCR, with one record for every CDR3 protein. Here the sample spans around 430,000 distinct CDR3 sequences, around a third being singletons. Previously, flow cytometry had revealed CD8+CD57+ cell expansion in the patients chosen for sequencing. The CDR3 sequence is 13 residues long. The germline V gene has CDR1 SEHNR and CDR2 FQNEAQ (reference sequence). Germline trimming cut 6 bases from V and 3 bases from J; bases unmatched to any gene: 3. This clonotype was recorded many times.

The origin of this receptor is a human donor with aplastic anemia. The chain combines TRBV7-9 with TRBJ2-7; 9 nucleotides match TRBD1. Sequencing input: sorted CD4+, CD8+, or CD8+CD57+ T cells (not recorded which) from PBMCs. CDR3 loop: CASRRGQGYEQYF. The DNA of the CDR3 is TGTGCCAGCAGACGGGGACAGGGCTACGAGCAGTACTTC. Filled out from reference TRBV7-9 and TRBJ2-7, the complete variable domain reads DTGVSQNPRHKITKRGQNVTFRCDPISEHNRLYWYRQTLGQGPEFLTYFQNEAQLEKSRLLSDRFSAERPKGSFSTLEIQRTEQGDSAMYLCASRRGQGYEQYFGPGTRLTVT.